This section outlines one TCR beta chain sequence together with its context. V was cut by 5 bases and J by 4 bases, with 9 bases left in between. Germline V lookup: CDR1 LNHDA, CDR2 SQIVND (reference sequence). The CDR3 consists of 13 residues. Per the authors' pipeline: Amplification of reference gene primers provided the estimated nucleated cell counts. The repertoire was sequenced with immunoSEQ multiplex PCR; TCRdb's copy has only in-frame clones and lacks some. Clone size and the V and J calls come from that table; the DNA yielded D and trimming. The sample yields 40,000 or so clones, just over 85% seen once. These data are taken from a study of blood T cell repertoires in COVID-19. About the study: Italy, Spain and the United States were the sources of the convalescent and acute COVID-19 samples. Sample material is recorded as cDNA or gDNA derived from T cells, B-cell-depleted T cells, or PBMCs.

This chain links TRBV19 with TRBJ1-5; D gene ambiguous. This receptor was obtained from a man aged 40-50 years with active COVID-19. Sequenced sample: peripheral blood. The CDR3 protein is CASSGQANQPQHF. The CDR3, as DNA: TGTGCCAGTAGTGGGCAGGCGAATCAGCCCCAGCATTTT.